The present TCR beta chain was sequenced within a study of blood T cell repertoires in COVID-19. Study-wide context: T cells, B-cell-depleted T cells, or PBMCs supplied cDNA or gDNA.

CDR1 and CDR2 (germline): MNHEY, SVGEGT. This CDR3 is 15 amino acids long. Between the trimmed V and J ends, which lost 0 bases and 2 bases, there was a span of 11 bases. Participants, about 18 to 90 years old, spanned 25 or so US areas. Participant-given clinical history determined each cohort assignment. The table came from immunoSEQ multiplex PCR; TCRdb's copy has only in-frame clones and leaves some out. Of about 140,000 clones listed, roughly 90% were seen once; the top ten hold roughly 4.3%. The rearrangement links TRBV6-2 or TRBV6-3 to TRBJ2-7, with unresolved D. This clonotype was sampled from a middle-aged man who had recovered from COVID-19. The sequencing sample was made of PBMCs or T cells enriched from blood (not recorded which). This CDR3 reads CASSYSEAVTYEQYV. As DNA, the CDR3 is TGTGCCAGCAGTTACTCCGAGGCAGTCACCTACGAGCAGTACGTC.